This T cell receptor beta chain was identified during a study of regulatory T cells in long-lasting Graves disease. This clonotype was seen a handful of times. This may come from a read error, since a much larger clone is one base off. CDR3 length: 13 residues. V shed 6 bases, J shed 8 bases, and the junction held 9 bases outside the gene matches. Germline CDR1 and CDR2: MNHEY and SVGEGT. The time point was: persistent/refractory GD, antithyroid drugs over 5 years with positive TRAb. Isolated PBMC RNA provided the starting material for the TCR library. The TCR beta library used iRepertoire HTBI primers with Arm-PCR amplification of CDR3. TCRdb reanalysed the multiplex PCR reads using MiXCR and keeps one entry per CDR3 protein. The table records a few hundred thousand distinct CDR3 sequences, 20% to 25% of them present only once.

The gene calls are TRBV6-2 or TRBV6-3 and TRBJ1-2; 7 bases are shared with TRBD1. This clonotype was sampled from a woman aged 35 to 49 with Graves disease. This sample comprised peripheral blood mononuclear cells (PBMCs), obtained when the disease was refractory, from a patient treated with antithyroid drugs. This chain's CDR3 is CASSGQEMSGYTF. In DNA, the CDR3 is TGTGCCAGCAGCGGACAGGAAATGAGCGGCTACACCTTC.